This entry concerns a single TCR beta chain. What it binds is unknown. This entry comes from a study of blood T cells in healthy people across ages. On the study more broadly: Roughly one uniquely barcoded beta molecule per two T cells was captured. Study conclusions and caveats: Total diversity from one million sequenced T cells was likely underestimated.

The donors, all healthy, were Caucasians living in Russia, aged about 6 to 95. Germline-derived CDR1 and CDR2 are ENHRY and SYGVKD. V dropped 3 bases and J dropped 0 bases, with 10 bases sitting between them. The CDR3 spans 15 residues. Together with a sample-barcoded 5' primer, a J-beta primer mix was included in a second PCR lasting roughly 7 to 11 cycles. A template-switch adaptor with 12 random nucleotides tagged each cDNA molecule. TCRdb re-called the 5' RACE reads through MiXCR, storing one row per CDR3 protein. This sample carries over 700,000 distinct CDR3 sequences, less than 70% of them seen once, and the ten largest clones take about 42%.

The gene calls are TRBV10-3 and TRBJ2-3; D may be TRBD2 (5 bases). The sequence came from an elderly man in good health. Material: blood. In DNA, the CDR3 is TGTGCCATCAGTGACGGGATCCTTAGCACAGATACGCAGTATTTT. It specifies CAISDGILSTDTQYF.